These 5 T cell receptor beta chains were all obtained from the same sample, sequenced in a study of blood T cell repertoires in COVID-19. Using immunoSEQ multiplex PCR, the repertoire was profiled, and TCRdb retains in-frame clones only, with some absent. This table has more than 85,000 clones, approximately 86% appearing once. Sequenced input: peripheral blood. These receptors were obtained from a middle-aged man with active or convalescent COVID-19.

The chain carries TRBV5-1 and TRBJ2-3; possibly TRBD2 for D (5 bases). Germline V gene lookup returns CDR1 SGHRS and CDR2 YFSETQ. The length of the CDR3 is 15 residues. V lost 4 bases and J 0 bases, leaving 12 bases between the germline ends. The DNA for the CDR3 is TGCGCCAGCAGCACGACCGGGATGAGCACAGATACGCAGTATTTT. As protein: CASSTTGMSTDTQYF.

J is TRBJ2-1 and V is TRBV7-2, with D maybe TRBD2 (5 bases). V lost 6 bases to trimming and J lost 0 bases, with 15 bases between them. The germline gives CDR1 SGHTA, CDR2 FQGNSA. The CDR3 has 16 residues. The CDR3 loop is CASRAIAPSSYNEQFF. DNA for the CDR3: TGTGCCAGCAGAGCGATAGCGCCGAGCTCCTACAATGAGCAGTTCTTC.

The gene calls are TRBV12-3 or TRBV12-4 and TRBJ1-4; 7 bases are a match to TRBD1. The CDR3 spans 12 residues. V trimming: 4 bases; J trimming: 10 bases; junction bases outside the gene matches: 3. The CDR3 DNA reads TGTGCCAGCAGTTACAGGGGAGGAAAACTGTTTTTT. Translating gives CASSYRGGKLFF.

The CDR3 DNA is TGTGCCAGCAGCCAACTAACAGGATGGAACACTGAAGCTTTCTTT. Translated: CASSQLTGWNTEAFF. The rearrangement uses TRBV6-6 and TRBJ1-1; a weak D match, TRBD1 (5 bases). The germline V gene encodes CDR1 MNHNY and CDR2 SVGAGI (reference sequence). With 6 bases removed from V and 1 base from J, the gap between germline ends came to 15 bases. CDR3 length: 15 amino acids.

The V call is TRBV7-2, the J call TRBJ2-3, with D tentatively TRBD2 (6 bases). This CDR3 spans 13 amino acids. The V end was cut by 5 bases, the J end by 6 bases, with 12 bases between. Germline V lookup: CDR1 SGHTA, CDR2 FQGNSA. The CDR3 coding sequence is TGTGCCAGCAGCCCAGGAGGGGTCGATACGCAGTATTTT. It translates to CASSPGGVDTQYF.